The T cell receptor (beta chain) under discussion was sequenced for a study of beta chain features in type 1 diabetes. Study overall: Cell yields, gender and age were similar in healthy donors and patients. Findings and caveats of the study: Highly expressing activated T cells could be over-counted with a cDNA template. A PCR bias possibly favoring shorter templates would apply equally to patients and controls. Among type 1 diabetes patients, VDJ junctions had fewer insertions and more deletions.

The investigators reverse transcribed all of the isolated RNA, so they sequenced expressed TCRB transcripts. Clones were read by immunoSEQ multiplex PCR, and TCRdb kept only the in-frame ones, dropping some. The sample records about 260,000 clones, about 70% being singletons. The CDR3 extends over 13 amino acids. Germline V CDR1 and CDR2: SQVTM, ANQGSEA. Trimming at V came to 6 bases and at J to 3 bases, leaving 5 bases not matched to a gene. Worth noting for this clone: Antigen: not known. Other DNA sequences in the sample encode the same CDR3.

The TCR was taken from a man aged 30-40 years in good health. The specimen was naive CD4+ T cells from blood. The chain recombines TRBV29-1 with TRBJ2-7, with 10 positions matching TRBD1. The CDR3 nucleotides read TGCAGCGTCCGGGACAGGGGATTCTACGAGCAGTACTTC. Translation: CSVRDRGFYEQYF.